This TCR beta chain was captured by sequencing in a study of control samples from healthy donors and cancer patients. Germline lookup yields CDR1 LGHDT and CDR2 YNNKEL (reference sequence). The CDR3 sequence is 15 residues long. With V trimmed by 2 bases and J by 8 bases, 7 bases remained unmatched. This clone was detected once. Some clones are missing from TCRdb's copy, which holds only in-frame ones; the method was immunoSEQ multiplex PCR. The sample records around 130,000 clones, around 92% being singletons. The receptor was isolated from a man between 50 and 59 years old in good health. What was sequenced was blood. This chain uses TRBV3-1 (or the pseudogene TRBV3-2) with TRBJ2-1; 9 nucleotides align to TRBD2. This chain's CDR3 is CASSQTGTSLYEQFF. The DNA of the CDR3 is TGTGCCAGCAGCCAAACCGGGACTAGCTTATATGAGCAGTTCTTC.